These 24 T cell receptor beta chains came from one sample sequenced in a study of T cell repertoires in cytomegalovirus infection. Their recognized antigens are unknown. TCRdb ran MiXCR on the reads and lists one entry per CDR3 protein. Among roughly 200,000 distinct CDR3 sequences listed, around 40% were seen once. The source was CD8+ T cells from cultured PBMCs, collected from culture after CMV antigen stimulation. The receptor source for this set is a human donor in good health (CMV status not recorded). Some clones in this sample may be carry-over from other donors' samples.

Details on this clonotype: An end of the junction differs from the germline gene, which may be a read error. The CDR3 reads CASKAANNPSYVQYF. As DNA, the CDR3 is TGTGCCAGTAAGGCGGCCAATAACCCCTCCTACGTGCAGTACTTC. J is TRBJ2-7 and V is TRBV19; no reliable D call. The CDR3 is 15 amino acids. Germline-derived CDR1 and CDR2 are LNHDA and SQIVND (reference sequence).

In the case of this clonotype: The junction departs from the called germline gene at one end, perhaps through a read error. This chain uses TRBV4-1 with TRBJ1-5; possible D gene TRBD1, 5 bases. Germline loops: CDR1 MGHRA, CDR2 YSYEKL. The CDR3 loop spans 15 amino acids. The CDR3 region has the DNA TGCGCCAACAGCCAGGACACCTCCCGGTCTCAGCCCCAGCATTTT. Protein sequence: CANSQDTSRSQPQHF.

The V call is TRBV11-2, the J call TRBJ2-1; D is perhaps TRBD2 (7 bases). V lost 7 bases and J lost 3, with 13 bases in between. CDR3 length equals 14 residues. Germline V gene lookup returns CDR1 SGHAT and CDR2 FQNNGV. CDR3 in DNA: TGTGCCAGCACCGGGGGGACAAACTACAATGAGCAGTTCTTC. It is translated as CASTGGTNYNEQFF. The variable domain in full, completed from reference TRBV11-2 and TRBJ2-1, reads EAGVAQSPRYKIIEKRQSVAFWCNPISGHATLYWYQQILGQGPKLLIQFQNNGVVDDSQLPKDRFSAERLKGVDSTLKIQPAKLEDSAVYLCASTGGTNYNEQFFGPGTRLTVL.

The V call is TRBV27, the J call TRBJ2-2, with TRBD1 identical over 9 bases. The CDR3 has 16 residues. Germline values: CDR1 MNHEY, CDR2 SMNVEV (reference sequence). V trimming: 2 bases; J trimming: 6 bases; junction bases outside the gene matches: 7. In DNA, the CDR3 is TGTGCCAGCAGTTTAGGGGGACAGGGTTTGTCCGGGGAGCTGTTTTTT. Amino acids: CASSLGGQGLSGELFF.

The table lists this clonotype with a few counts. The chain has TRBV7-3 and TRBJ1-2; D gene ambiguous. This CDR3 is built from 14 residues. V was clipped by 2 bases and J by 3 bases, with 10 bases between them. The V gene's germline CDR1 is SGHTA and CDR2 FQGTGA. CDR3 region: CASSLDGGDYGYTF. For the CDR3, the DNA is TGTGCCAGCAGCTTAGATGGAGGAGACTATGGCTACACCTTC.

The genes are TRBV5-1 and TRBJ2-7, with TRBD1 identical over 8 bases. In germline, CDR1 is SGHRS, CDR2 YFSETQ. The CDR3 extends over 15 amino acids. J was trimmed by 1 base and V by 3 bases; bases with no gene match: 6. CDR3: CASSSGQGISYEQYF. The CDR3 nucleotides are TGCGCCAGCAGCTCCGGACAGGGAATTTCCTACGAGCAGTACTTC. Using reference TRBV5-1 and TRBJ2-7 for the parts outside the CDR3, the full variable domain is KAGVTQTPRYLIKTRGQQVTLSCSPISGHRSVSWYQQTPGQGLQFLFEYFSETQRNKGNFPGRFSGRQFSNSRSEMNVSTLELGDSALYLCASSSGQGISYEQYFGPGTRLTVT.

The chain has TRBV7-9 and TRBJ2-2; D unclear. This CDR3 region has 12 residues. Germline V gene lookup returns CDR1 SEHNR and CDR2 FQNEAQ (reference sequence). V was shortened by 5 bases and J by 4 bases, with 5 bases between the two germline ends. The CDR3 DNA reads as TGTGCCAGCAGCCGGCCCACCGGGGAGCTGTTTTTT. Translating it yields CASSRPTGELFF. The whole variable domain, remainder taken from reference TRBV7-9 and TRBJ2-2, is DTGVSQNPRHKITKRGQNVTFRCDPISEHNRLYWYRQTLGQGPEFLTYFQNEAQLEKSRLLSDRFSAERPKGSFSTLEIQRTEQGDSAMYLCASSRPTGELFFGEGSRLTVL.

CDR3 residues: CASSIWDRGRLDTEAFF. DNA for the CDR3: TGTGCCAGCAGCATCTGGGACAGGGGGCGGTTGGACACTGAAGCTTTCTTT. The V and J genes are TRBV11-2 and TRBJ1-1, with 12 bases lining up with TRBD1. With V trimmed by 5 bases and J by 3 bases, 10 bases remained unmatched. Germline V gene data show CDR1 as SGHAT and CDR2 as FQNNGV. CDR3 size: 17 residues.

This clonotype was counted between two and nine times. The V call is TRBV2, the J call TRBJ2-7; D possibly corresponds to TRBD2 (5 bases). Between the trimmed V and J ends, which lost 2 bases and 0 bases, there was a span of 8 bases. Germline CDR1 reads SNHLY; CDR2 reads FYNNEI. This CDR3 is built from 14 residues. The CDR3 bases are TGTGCCAGCAGTGAATTTGGGAGCTCCTACGAGCAGTACTTC. This codes for CASSEFGSSYEQYF. Combining the CDR3 with reference TRBV2 and TRBJ2-7 gives the whole variable domain EPEVTQTPSHQVTQMGQEVILRCVPISNHLYFYWYRQILGQKVEFLVSFYNNEISEKSEIFDDQFSVERPDGSNFTLKIRSTKLEDSAMYFCASSEFGSSYEQYFGPGTRLTVT.

This CDR3 is CASSFPQWTGRGANPEAFF. The CDR3 DNA follows: TGTGCCAGCAGTTTCCCGCAATGGACAGGGAGAGGAGCTAACCCTGAAGCTTTCTTT. V usage is TRBV28 and J usage is TRBJ1-1, with 8 bases matching TRBD1. The length of the CDR3 is 19 residues. Germline values: CDR1 MDHEN, CDR2 SYDVKM. V shed 3 bases and J 6 bases; nucleotides not matched to a gene: 21. The full variable domain, its missing parts supplied by reference TRBV28 and TRBJ1-1, is DVKVTQSSRYLVKRTGEKVFLECVQDMDHENMFWYRQDPGLGLRLIYFSYDVKMKEKGDIPEGYSVSREKKERFSLILESASTNQTSMYLCASSFPQWTGRGANPEAFFGQGTRLTVV.

The chain employs TRBV4-3 and TRBJ2-7; a possible D gene is TRBD2 (7 bases). The germline gives CDR1 LGHNA, CDR2 YSLEER. V was clipped by 2 bases and J by 2 bases, with 13 bases between them. The CDR3 contains 15 residues. The CDR3 nucleotides read TGCGCCAGCAGCCAAATGGGGGGGGCAGCCTACGAGCAGTACTTC. This translates into CASSQMGGAAYEQYF.

The chain recombines TRBV7-8 with TRBJ2-3, with 7 bases that match TRBD2. The CDR3 spans 16 residues. The ends lost 1 base at V and 4 bases at J; junction bases unmatched: 8. The germline CDR1 and CDR2 sequences are SGHVS and FQNEAQ. The DNA of the CDR3 is TGTGCCAGCAGCTTAGTGGGCGGGAGTACCGCAGATACGCAGTATTTT. It encodes CASSLVGGSTADTQYF.

V usage is TRBV7-2 and J usage is TRBJ2-3; 14 bases match TRBD2. Trimming at V came to 5 bases and at J to 5 bases, leaving 6 bases not matched to a gene. Germline-derived CDR1 and CDR2 are SGHTA and FQGNSA. This CDR3 is built from 16 residues. The CDR3 reads CASSPRLAGGLDTQYF. Here the CDR3 DNA reads TGTGCCAGCAGCCCTAGACTAGCGGGGGGGCTAGATACGCAGTATTTT.

This chain's CDR3 is CASRPESRVYNEQFF. CDR3 DNA sequence: TGTGCCAGCAGACCCGAAAGCCGAGTCTACAATGAGCAGTTCTTC. The rearrangement links TRBV6-8 to TRBJ2-1; no clear D gene. The V end was cut by 6 bases, the J end by 3 bases, with 15 bases between. This CDR3 is 15 amino acids long. The germline V gene has CDR1 MNHGY and CDR2 SAAAGT.

The V call is TRBV7-6, the J call TRBJ1-1; TRBD1 matches 7 bases. The CDR3 is made up of 12 amino acids. V was pared by 5 bases and J by 8 bases, with 5 bases of the junction left unmatched. CDR1 and CDR2 from the germline V gene are SGHVS and FNYEAQ. The CDR3 coding sequence is TGTGCCAGCAGCCAACAGGGGAGGGAAGCTTTCTTT. This encodes CASSQQGREAFF.

This clonotype was seen only a few times. The gene calls are TRBV20-1 and TRBJ2-1, with 12 positions matching TRBD2. The V gene's germline CDR1 is DFQATT and CDR2 SNEGSKA (reference sequence). This CDR3 is built from 14 residues. The V segment lost 5 bases and the J segment 6 bases; nucleotides outside the gene matches: 5. The CDR3 nucleotides read TGCAGTGCTCCTAGCGGGAGGGTACTCAATGAGCAGTTCTTC. Translated: CSAPSGRVLNEQFF.

The CDR3 DNA reads TGCGCCAGCAGCCGCGCCCCGCATTACAGCTACGAGCAGTACTTC. Translated: CASSRAPHYSYEQYF. V usage is TRBV4-1 and J usage is TRBJ2-7; no firm D call. The V end lost 4 bases, the J end lost 3 bases, and 16 bases lay between the germline ends. This CDR3 region has 15 residues. Germline values: CDR1 MGHRA, CDR2 YSYEKL.

The rearrangement links TRBV28 to TRBJ2-7; 9 bases match TRBD1. Per germline, CDR1 MDHEN and CDR2 SYDVKM. There are 16 residues in the CDR3. V lost 4 bases and J lost 0; bases outside the gene matches: 7. As DNA, the CDR3 is TGTGCCAGCAGTTCATACAGGGGGCAATTCTCCTACGAGCAGTACTTC. Encoded protein: CASSSYRGQFSYEQYF. The full variable domain, completed using reference TRBV28 and TRBJ2-7, is DVKVTQSSRYLVKRTGEKVFLECVQDMDHENMFWYRQDPGLGLRLIYFSYDVKMKEKGDIPEGYSVSREKKERFSLILESASTNQTSMYLCASSSYRGQFSYEQYFGPGTRLTVT.

The J gene is TRBJ2-1, the V gene TRBV10-3; D unresolved. The CDR3 runs 15 residues. Deletions cut 4 bases from V and 7 bases from J, with 17 bases between. CDR1 is ENHRY and CDR2 is SYGVKD in the germline V gene. CDR3: CAISGSPPSGNEQFF. The CDR3 DNA sequence: TGTGCCATCAGTGGCTCTCCCCCGTCTGGGAATGAGCAGTTCTTC.

The chain uses TRBV7-8 and TRBJ1-5, with D unclear. Germline CDR1 SGHVS, CDR2 FQNEAQ. There are 14 residues in the CDR3. Between the trimmed V and J ends, which lost 0 bases and 1 base, there was a span of 4 bases. CDR3 sequence reads: CASSLARSNQPQHF. The CDR3 nucleotides are TGTGCCAGCAGCTTAGCGCGGAGCAATCAGCCCCAGCATTTT.

The chain links TRBV7-4 to TRBJ2-1; 13 bases align to TRBD2. V gave up 6 bases and J gave up 7 bases; unmatched junction bases: 6. Germline CDR1 and CDR2: SGHVT and SQSDAQ. This CDR3 is built from 15 residues. CDR3 protein: CASRLLAGGRNEQFF. The CDR3 bases are TGTGCCAGCAGGTTACTAGCGGGAGGGAGGAATGAGCAGTTCTTC.

DNA for the CDR3: TGTGCCAGCAGACTAGCGGGAGGCGACGAGCAGTACTTC. This translates into CASRLAGGDEQYF. V is TRBV2 and J is TRBJ2-7; TRBD2 matches at 12 bases. Germline assignment: CDR1 SNHLY and CDR2 FYNNEI. The trim removed 6 bases at V and 5 bases at J, leaving 2 bases unmatched. The CDR3 sequence is 13 residues long.

This clonotype was seen a handful of times. The chain combines TRBV7-9 with TRBJ2-5; maybe TRBD1 (5 bases). From germline, CDR1 is SEHNR and CDR2 FQNEAQ (reference sequence). The CDR3 contains 15 residues. V dropped 3 bases and J dropped 4 bases, with 15 bases sitting between them. CDR3 coding DNA: TGTGCCAGCAGCTTCTCTCCTACAGGCACAGAGACCCAGTACTTC. Its protein product is CASSFSPTGTETQYF.

This clonotype was observed at least ten times. The genes are TRBV7-9 and TRBJ1-5; D gene unclear. Trimming stripped 5 bases from V and 4 bases from J, with 27 bases between. This CDR3 comprises 19 residues. Germline CDR1 is SEHNR and CDR2 is FQNEAQ (reference sequence). CDR3 sequence reads: CASSLRSEGGRFGNQPQHF. Here the CDR3 DNA reads TGTGCCAGCAGCCTTAGGTCCGAGGGAGGTCGCTTTGGGAATCAGCCCCAGCATTTT.